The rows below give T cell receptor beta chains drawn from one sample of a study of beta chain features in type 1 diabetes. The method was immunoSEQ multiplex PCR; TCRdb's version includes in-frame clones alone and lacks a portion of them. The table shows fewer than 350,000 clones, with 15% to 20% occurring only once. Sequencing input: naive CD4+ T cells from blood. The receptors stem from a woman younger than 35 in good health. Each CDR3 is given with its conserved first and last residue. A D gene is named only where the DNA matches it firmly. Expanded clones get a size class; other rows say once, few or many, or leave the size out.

CATRSSYNSPLHF TGTGCCACGAGGAGCTCCTATAATTCACCCCTCCACTTT 13 TRBJ1-6 TRBV15 NA NA
CASRRQDNEQFF TGCGCCAGCAGGCGACAGGACAATGAGCAGTTCTTC 12 TRBJ2-1 TRBV5-1 NA few
CASSTTPADTQYF TGTGCCAGCAGCACTACCCCCGCAGATACGCAGTATTTT 13 TRBJ2-3 TRBV7-2 NA few
CSAAVQVNYGYTF TGCAGCGCCGCGGTACAGGTTAACTATGGCTACACCTTC 13 TRBJ1-2 TRBV29-1 NA few
CASSHPREAGEQYF TGTGCCAGCAGCCACCCCAGGGAAGCGGGCGAGCAGTACTTC 14 TRBJ2-7 TRBV5-4 NA NA
CASSVGRGGSDTQYF TGTGCCAGCAGCGTAGGAAGGGGGGGGTCCGATACGCAGTATTTT 15 TRBJ2-3 TRBV9 NA few
CASSLGQGNEKLFF TGCGCCAGCAGCTTGGGACAGGGGAATGAAAAACTGTTTTTT 14 TRBJ1-4 TRBV5-1 TRBD1 NA
CSVGTGTKNIQYF TGCAGCGTGGGGACAGGGACCAAAAACATTCAGTACTTC 13 TRBJ2-4 TRBV29-1 TRBD1 few
CASSLLKQGPGYTF TGTGCCAGCAGTTTATTAAAACAGGGTCCGGGCTACACCTTC 14 TRBJ1-2 TRBV28 NA NA
CASSLQGNYGYTF TGTGCCAGTAGTCTTCAGGGGAACTATGGCTACACCTTC 13 TRBJ1-2 TRBV19 NA NA
CASSWGQGNQPQHF TGTGCCAGCAGTTGGGGACAGGGAAATCAGCCCCAGCATTTT 14 TRBJ1-5 TRBV27 TRBD1 few
CASSLYDEQYF TGTGCCAGCAGCTTGTATGACGAGCAGTACTTC 11 TRBJ2-7 TRBV5-6 NA NA
CASSPRDRGTYEQYF TGTGCCAGCTCACCTCGGGACAGGGGGACCTACGAGCAGTACTTC 15 TRBJ2-7 TRBV18 TRBD1 NA
CSVERGSGSGNTIYF TGCAGCGTTGAGAGGGGGTCCGGCTCTGGAAACACCATATATTTT 15 TRBJ1-3 TRBV29-1 NA NA
CASTGTSPHEQFF TGTGCCAGCACCGGGACTAGCCCCCATGAGCAGTTCTTC 13 TRBJ2-1 TRBV11-2 TRBD2 few
CAWSVIAGALEYF TGTGCCTGGAGTGTGATAGCGGGGGCCCTAGAGTACTTC 13 TRBJ2-5 TRBV30 TRBD2 few
CATSSLRGRGGDTQYF TGTGCCACCAGCAGTCTGAGGGGGAGGGGAGGAGATACGCAGTATTTT 16 TRBJ2-3 TRBV15 NA few
CAWSPQWGDRVNEKLFF TGTGCCTGGAGTCCACAGTGGGGAGACAGGGTTAATGAAAAACTGTTTTTT 17 TRBJ1-4 TRBV30 TRBD1 NA
CAWRGFGYEQYF TGTGCCTGGCGGGGGTTCGGTTACGAGCAGTACTTC 12 TRBJ2-7 TRBV30 NA NA
CASSLASGWISYEQYF TGCGCCAGCAGCTTGGCCTCCGGGTGGATATCCTACGAGCAGTACTTC 16 TRBJ2-7 TRBV5-1 NA few
CASSSRTGRTDTQYF TGTGCCAGCAGCTCGCGGACAGGGCGCACAGATACGCAGTATTTT 15 TRBJ2-3 TRBV7-9 TRBD1 NA
CASSYRVLAVQETQYF TGTGCCAGCAGCTACCGGGTACTAGCGGTCCAAGAGACCCAGTACTTC 16 TRBJ2-5 TRBV7-2 TRBD2 few
CASRLDRDYYEQYF TGTGCCAGCAGATTGGACAGGGATTACTACGAGCAGTACTTC 14 TRBJ2-7 TRBV6-6 TRBD1 few
CASSVSLRDRGTRSDNEQFF TGTGCCAGCAGCGTATCCCTCCGGGACAGGGGAACCAGGTCGGACAATGAGCAGTTCTTC 20 TRBJ2-1 TRBV9 TRBD1 NA
CATSRDPRGSAYEQYF TGTGCCACCAGCAGAGACCCAAGGGGGAGCGCCTACGAGCAGTACTTC 16 TRBJ2-7 TRBV15 NA NA
CASSYVGDGEKLFF TGTGCCAGCAGTTACGTGGGAGATGGTGAAAAACTGTTTTTT 14 TRBJ1-4 TRBV6-5 NA NA
CASRDSSWEQFF TGTGCCAGCAGAGACTCTAGCTGGGAGCAGTTCTTC 12 TRBJ2-1 TRBV6-1 NA few
CASSLGAGPYEQYF TGTGCTAGCAGCTTAGGAGCGGGGCCGTACGAGCAGTACTTC 14 TRBJ2-7 TRBV7-7 TRBD2 NA
CASSYSRTGGIQPQHF TGTGCCAGCAGTTACTCGCGGACAGGGGGCATTCAGCCCCAGCATTTT 16 TRBJ1-5 TRBV6-5 TRBD1 NA
CASSVSASAHEQFF TGTGCCAGCAGCGTATCGGCTAGCGCCCATGAGCAGTTCTTC 14 TRBJ2-1 TRBV9 NA NA
CASSWRQGVVEQYF TGTGCCAGCAGCTGGCGGCAGGGGGTGGTCGAGCAGTACTTC 14 TRBJ2-7 TRBV5-6 TRBD1 NA
CASSIEGLASNEQFF TGTGCCAGTAGTATAGAGGGACTAGCTTCCAATGAGCAGTTCTTC 15 TRBJ2-1 TRBV19 TRBD2 NA
CASSKGAGGPQETQYF TGCGCCAGCAGCAAGGGAGCGGGGGGTCCCCAAGAGACCCAGTACTTC 16 TRBJ2-5 TRBV5-1 TRBD2 NA
CASSLGTSGRNEQFF TGTGCCAGCAGCTTAGGGACTAGCGGGCGGAATGAGCAGTTCTTC 15 TRBJ2-1 TRBV7-2 TRBD2 NA
CASSPGPTPEAFF TGTGCCAGCAGTCCAGGCCCAACTCCTGAAGCTTTCTTT 13 TRBJ1-1 TRBV6-5 NA few
CASSRGGALHF TGTGCCAGCAGTCGCGGCGGGGCCCTCCACTTT 11 TRBJ1-6 TRBV7-2 NA few
CAWSPGRRDTEAFF TGTGCCTGGTCTCCCGGCCGGAGGGACACTGAAGCTTTCTTT 14 TRBJ1-1 TRBV30 NA NA
CASSQEGGTGHGYTF TGCGCCAGCAGCCAAGAAGGAGGGACTGGTCATGGCTACACCTTC 15 TRBJ1-2 TRBV4-3 NA few
CASRTGIGYEQYF TGTGCCAGCAGGACCGGCATCGGGTACGAGCAGTACTTC 13 TRBJ2-7 TRBV7-8 NA few
CASSPPGTDDPYEQYF TGCGCCAGCAGTCCCCCCGGGACAGACGATCCCTACGAGCAGTACTTC 16 TRBJ2-7 TRBV23-1 TRBD1 NA